Shown below are 18 T cell receptor beta chains from a single sample sequenced in a study of blood T cell repertoires in COVID-19. Sequencing was performed with immunoSEQ multiplex PCR; in TCRdb, only in-frame clones are kept and a portion is missing. The sample consists of some 330,000 clones, 80% to 90% of them appearing once. Material for sequencing was PBMCs or T cells enriched from blood (not recorded which). These receptors were taken from a man aged 25-45 years who had recovered from COVID-19.

The chain joins TRBV5-4 to TRBJ2-7, with D possibly matching TRBD1 (5 bases). The CDR3 covers 14 residues. The germline CDR1 and CDR2 sequences are SGHNT and YYREEE (reference sequence). V was cut by 0 bases and J by 0 bases, with 7 bases left in between. The CDR3, as DNA: TGTGCCAGCAGCTTGGACAGGCTCTCCTACGAGCAGTACTTC. It encodes CASSLDRLSYEQYF.

CDR3: CSVERQSTDTQYF. CDR3 nucleotides: TGCAGCGTTGAACGACAGTCGACAGATACGCAGTATTTT. The chain couples TRBV29-1 to TRBJ2-3, with D possibly TRBD1 on 5 matching bases. Germline V lookup: CDR1 SQVTM, CDR2 ANQGSEA. The CDR3 contains 13 residues. With 2 bases removed from V and 3 bases from J, the gap between germline ends came to 9 bases.

The gene calls are TRBV7-9 and TRBJ1-1, with unresolved D. V lost 0 bases and J 8 bases, leaving 7 bases between the germline ends. Germline V gives CDR1 SEHNR, CDR2 FQNEAQ (reference sequence). The CDR3 spans 12 residues. The CDR3: CASSLASREAFF. The CDR3 nucleotides are TGTGCCAGCAGCTTAGCGTCCAGAGAAGCTTTCTTT.

The J gene is TRBJ1-5, the V gene TRBV6-5; D remains ambiguous. The CDR3 runs to 12 residues. Germline CDR1 MNHEY, CDR2 SVGAGI. Trimming removed 6 bases from V and 10 bases from J, with 13 bases in between. The CDR3 nucleotides are TGTGCCAGCAGGACGGCCAACAGCCCCCAGCATTTT. The encoded protein is CASRTANSPQHF.

The chain is built from TRBV5-1 and TRBJ2-2; TRBD1 aligns across 8 bases. V lost 4 bases and J lost 4; bases outside the gene matches: 15. Germline V gene lookup returns CDR1 SGHRS and CDR2 YFSETQ. The CDR3 spans 18 residues. CDR3 amino acids: CASSPRGQGAQGTGELFF. The CDR3, as DNA: TGCGCCAGCAGCCCGAGGGGGCAGGGGGCGCAAGGCACCGGGGAGCTGTTTTTT. The full variable domain, completed using reference TRBV5-1 and TRBJ2-2, is KAGVTQTPRYLIKTRGQQVTLSCSPISGHRSVSWYQQTPGQGLQFLFEYFSETQRNKGNFPGRFSGRQFSNSRSEMNVSTLELGDSALYLCASSPRGQGAQGTGELFFGEGSRLTVL.

The CDR3 coding sequence is TGTGCCAGCAGTGAAGCGACAGGGGTTGAGGAGACCCAGTACTTC. It specifies CASSEATGVEETQYF. The gene calls are TRBV2 and TRBJ2-5; the match to TRBD1 covers 8 bases. CDR3 length: 15 residues. In germline, CDR1 is SNHLY, CDR2 FYNNEI. With 0 bases clipped from V and 5 bases from J, the junction kept 5 bases outside the gene matches.

The chain joins TRBV6-5 to TRBJ1-6; D possibly corresponds to TRBD1 (5 bases). Germline V gene data show CDR1 as MNHEY and CDR2 as SVGAGI. V was pared by 0 bases and J by 7 bases, with 13 bases between. The CDR3 consists of 16 residues. DNA of the CDR3: TGTGCCAGCAGTTACTCGACAGACAGTCCAAATTCACCCCTCCACTTT. Amino acid sequence: CASSYSTDSPNSPLHF.

This clone was found once. The V and J genes are TRBV9 and TRBJ2-7, with a possible D match to TRBD1 (6 bases). Germline V gene sequence: CDR1 SGDLS, CDR2 YYNGEE. The CDR3 runs 15 residues. Trimming took 4 bases from V and 1 from J, leaving 15 bases between them. The DNA for the CDR3 is TGTGCCAGCAGCCCGCAAACAGGGATTTCCTACGAGCAGTACTTC. Its protein product is CASSPQTGISYEQYF. Full variable domain (remainder filled in from reference TRBV9 and TRBJ2-7): DSGVTQTPKHLITATGQRVTLRCSPRSGDLSVYWYQQSLDQGLQFLIQYYNGEERAKGNILERFSAQQFPDLHSELNLSSLELGDSALYFCASSPQTGISYEQYFGPGTRLTVT.

The chain employs TRBV11-2 and TRBJ2-7, with unresolved D. The V gene lost 2 bases and the J gene lost 5 bases, with 4 bases spanning the gap. The germline CDR1 and CDR2 sequences are SGHAT and FQNNGV. The CDR3 spans 11 residues. The CDR3 DNA reads as TGTGCCAGCAGCTTAAGAGACGAGCAGTACTTC. It codes for CASSLRDEQYF.

The chain employs TRBV5-1 and TRBJ1-2; 12 nucleotides line up with TRBD1. The CDR3 runs to 17 residues. Unmatched junction bases numbered 11, after V lost 4 bases and J lost 4 bases. Germline V gene lookup returns CDR1 SGHRS and CDR2 YFSETQ. The CDR3 loop reads CASSRTPGQGAGYGYTF. The CDR3 coding sequence is TGCGCCAGCAGCCGAACACCGGGACAGGGGGCAGGCTATGGCTACACCTTC.

This sequence joins TRBV28 and TRBJ2-7; maybe TRBD1 (6 bases). The CDR3 has 15 residues. CDR1 is MDHEN, CDR2 SYDVKM, per germline. With 7 bases removed from V and 4 bases from J, the gap between germline ends came to 20 bases. The CDR3 region is CASTTPGGGGYEQYF. The CDR3 DNA reads as TGTGCCAGCACCACCCCCGGTGGGGGCGGGTACGAGCAGTACTTC.

CDR3 sequence (DNA): TGTGCCAGCACCCTATGGGGGACTAGCGGGGCCCTACAAGAGACCCAGTACTTC. This translates into CASTLWGTSGALQETQYF. The chain employs TRBV27 and TRBJ2-5; 13 bases match TRBD2. J gave up 2 bases and V 7 bases, and 13 bases lay outside the gene matches. In germline, CDR1 is MNHEY, CDR2 SMNVEV (reference sequence). The length of the CDR3 is 18 residues.

This chain joins TRBV5-1 and TRBJ2-7; 13 bases agree with TRBD2. This CDR3 has 15 residues. V gave up 4 bases and J gave up 6 bases; unmatched junction bases: 7. Germline V lookup: CDR1 SGHRS, CDR2 YFSETQ. The CDR3: CASSALAGGPPEQYF. Here the CDR3 DNA reads TGCGCCAGCAGCGCACTAGCGGGGGGGCCTCCCGAGCAGTACTTC.

The chain combines TRBV2 with TRBJ1-3; D uncertain. The CDR3 has 14 residues. Germline V gene sequence: CDR1 SNHLY, CDR2 FYNNEI. V lost 7 bases and J 0 bases, leaving 10 bases between the germline ends. CDR3 amino acids: CASIQYLSGNTIYF. The CDR3 coding sequence is TGTGCCAGCATACAATATCTCTCTGGAAACACCATATATTTT.

This clone was counted between two and nine times. The J gene is TRBJ2-1, the V gene TRBV9, with D possibly matching TRBD2 (6 bases). V lost 4 bases and J 5 bases, leaving 19 bases between the germline ends. The CDR3 runs to 16 residues. The germline gives CDR1 SGDLS, CDR2 YYNGEE. The CDR3 sequence is CASSPRVIAANNEQFF. The CDR3 coding sequence is TGTGCCAGCAGCCCCCGGGTAATAGCGGCAAACAATGAGCAGTTCTTC.

This chain links TRBV7-8 with TRBJ1-2; D call uncertain. Germline lookup yields CDR1 SGHVS and CDR2 FQNEAQ. This CDR3 region has 13 residues. With 1 base removed from V and 7 bases from J, the gap between germline ends came to 10 bases. Here the CDR3 reads CASSLGQEAGYTF. The CDR3 region has the DNA TGTGCCAGCAGCTTAGGGCAGGAGGCTGGCTACACCTTC. The full variable domain, its missing parts supplied by reference TRBV7-8 and TRBJ1-2, is GAGVSQSPRYKVAKRGQDVALRCDPISGHVSLFWYQQALGQGPEFLTYFQNEAQLDKSGLPSDRFFAERPEGSVSTLKIQRTQQEDSAVYLCASSLGQEAGYTFGSGTRLTVV.

The chain carries TRBV4-1 and TRBJ2-7; TRBD2 matches 9 bases. The V gene's germline CDR1 is MGHRA and CDR2 YSYEKL. J lost 9 bases, V lost 4 bases, and 10 bases had no gene match. The CDR3 extends over 14 amino acids. CDR3 sequence (DNA): TGCGCCAGCAGCCCGCGAGGGACTAGCTTCGCGCAGTACTTC. Protein sequence: CASSPRGTSFAQYF.

The genes are TRBV7-9 and TRBJ2-2; TRBD2 matches 11 bases. The CDR3 contains 16 residues. Losses at the gene ends were 2 bases for V and 5 bases for J; bases not matched to a gene: 4. Germline assignment: CDR1 SEHNR and CDR2 FQNEAQ (reference sequence). CDR3 region: CASSLSRLAGTGELFF. CDR3 bases: TGTGCCAGCAGCTTATCACGACTAGCGGGGACCGGGGAGCTGTTTTTT.